The next 12 T cell receptor beta chains were all read from a single sample in a study of regulatory T cells in long-lasting Graves disease. Regarding time point: newly diagnosed GD, antithyroid drugs for less than 3 months. Researchers made the TCR library from RNA that was extracted from PBMCs. Sequencing libraries for TCR beta were prepared with iRepertoire HTBI primers and Arm-PCR of CDR3 regions. TCRdb called the multiplex PCR reads again in MiXCR, with one record for every CDR3 protein. This sample carries fewer than 550,000 distinct CDR3 sequences, around 15% of them seen once, and the ten largest clones take 25%. The sample also formed part of further work on T cells in Graves' hyperthyroidism and ophthalmopathy.

The source material was peripheral blood mononuclear cells (PBMCs), sampled at new diagnosis, from a patient treated with antithyroid drugs. These receptors originate from a woman aged 35-65 years with Graves disease.

This clonotype was seen at least ten times. This chain connects TRBV20-1 to TRBJ1-2; D possibly corresponds to TRBD1 (5 bases). The CDR3 spans 14 residues. V gave up 5 bases and J gave up 4 bases, with 17 bases separating them. Germline V gene data show CDR1 as DFQATT and CDR2 as SNEGSKA (reference sequence). CDR3 sequence: CSAFNPGRSYGYTF. Here the CDR3 DNA reads TGCAGTGCTTTCAACCCGGGACGTAGCTATGGCTACACCTTC.

This chain joins TRBV13 and TRBJ2-5, with 9 bases aligning to TRBD1. TRBJ2-1 matches the DNA end more closely, so the J call is doubtful. The CDR3 runs 16 residues. CDR1 and CDR2 from the germline V gene are PRHDT and FYEKMQ (reference sequence). The DNA for the CDR3 is TGTGCCAGCAGCATTACTACCGGGACAGGGATACACGAGCAGTTCTTC. Translated: CASSITTGTGIHEQFF.

The sample holds many counts of this clonotype. This rearrangement joins TRBV9 to TRBJ1-4; no clear D gene. CDR3 length: 16 amino acids. CDR1 SGDLS and CDR2 YYNGEE come from the germline V gene. The V and J ends lost 3 bases and 2 bases respectively, with 14 bases between them. CDR3 sequence (DNA): TGTGCCAGCAGCGCCCGAGGACTGGATACTAATGAAAAACTGTTTTTT. Protein product: CASSARGLDTNEKLFF.

The V gene is TRBV29-1, the J gene TRBJ2-6, with D unclear. The CDR3 contains 13 residues. V was shortened by 4 bases and J by 0 bases, with 4 bases between the two germline ends. Germline V gives CDR1 SQVTM, CDR2 ANQGSEA. CDR3 bases: TGCAGCGTTGGAGTCTCTGGGGCCAACGTCCTGACTTTC. This gives the protein CSVGVSGANVLTF. The full variable domain, with the rest looked up from reference TRBV29-1 and TRBJ2-6, is SAVISQKPSRDICQRGTSLTIQCQVDSQVTMMFWYRQQPGQSLTLIATANQGSEATYESGFVIDKFPISRPNLTFSTLTVSNMSPEDSSIYLCSVGVSGANVLTFGAGSRLTVL.

This clonotype came up many times. The chain employs TRBV20-1 and TRBJ2-1, with a possible D match to TRBD2 (7 bases). Germline CDR1 and CDR2: DFQATT and SNEGSKA (reference sequence). The CDR3 is made up of 15 amino acids. Deletions cut 3 bases from V and 6 bases from J, with 18 bases between. Written as DNA, the CDR3 is TGCAGTGCTAGGCCGGGGGCCGGGGGGAGCAATGAGCAGTTCTTC. Translating it yields CSARPGAGGSNEQFF.

V gene TRBV10-3 combines with J gene TRBJ1-3; 9 bases agree with TRBD1. V dropped 10 bases and J dropped 0; count of bases not matched to a gene: 7. CDR3 length: 15 residues. Germline V gene data show CDR1 as ENHRY and CDR2 as SYGVKD. CDR3 in amino acids: CATTGQGISGNTIYF. As DNA, the CDR3 is TGTGCCACCACCGGACAGGGGATCTCTGGAAACACCATATATTTT.

This clonotype came up many times. The rearrangement links TRBV12-3 or TRBV12-4 to TRBJ2-3; D gene uncertain. There are 15 residues in the CDR3. V lost 7 bases, J lost 2 bases, and 16 bases lay in between. CDR3 sequence (DNA): TGTGCCAGCAACGTGAGGCCACAGCCCACAGATACGCAGTATTTT. This translates into CASNVRPQPTDTQYF.

This clonotype was seen a handful of times. This chain links TRBV28 with TRBJ1-1; D gene ambiguous. The V gene's germline CDR1 is MDHEN and CDR2 SYDVKM. V lost 5 bases and J lost 11, with 12 bases in between. The length of the CDR3 is 11 residues. CDR3 coding DNA: TGTGCCAGCAGTGAGTCCAGGATGGCTTTCTTT. It is translated as CASSESRMAFF.

The chain uses TRBV7-6 and TRBJ2-5; 7 bases map to TRBD2. The CDR3 loop spans 15 amino acids. The germline V gene encodes CDR1 SGHVS and CDR2 FNYEAQ. With 3 bases clipped from V and 5 bases from J, the junction kept 9 bases outside the gene matches. CDR3 sequence (DNA): TGTGCCAGCAGCTTGTTAGCGGAGGGAGGGGAGACCCAGTACTTC. Protein product: CASSLLAEGGETQYF.

A word on this clonotype: A much bigger clone sits one base away, suggesting this may be a read error. The gene calls are TRBV2 and TRBJ1-2; TRBD1 matches 11 bases. Germline lookup yields CDR1 SNHLY and CDR2 FYNNEI. V gave up 8 bases and J gave up 6 bases; unmatched junction bases: 2. CDR3 length equals 12 residues. CDR3 bases: TGTGCCAGCGGGACAGGGGGAGATGGCTACACCTTC. Protein sequence: CASGTGGDGYTF.

There are many counts of this clonotype. The chain combines TRBV7-2 with TRBJ2-7; D call uncertain. This CDR3 region has 14 residues. Germline-derived CDR1 and CDR2 are SGHTA and FQGNSA. Trimming cost V 1 base and J 2 bases, with 9 bases left between them. The CDR3 region has the DNA TGTGCCAGCAGCTTAGGAAACACAGCCTACGAGCAGTACTTC. It encodes CASSLGNTAYEQYF.

This clonotype has a count of ten or more. The rearrangement links TRBV6-2 or TRBV6-3 to TRBJ2-5; 12 nucleotides line up with TRBD2. The CDR3 consists of 16 residues. Germline V CDR1 and CDR2: MNHEY, SVGEGT. V gave up 8 bases and J gave up 5 bases; unmatched junction bases: 12. This CDR3 is CASSASGGAVGETQYF. The CDR3 DNA sequence: TGTGCCAGCTCGGCTAGCGGGGGGGCCGTCGGGGAGACCCAGTACTTC.